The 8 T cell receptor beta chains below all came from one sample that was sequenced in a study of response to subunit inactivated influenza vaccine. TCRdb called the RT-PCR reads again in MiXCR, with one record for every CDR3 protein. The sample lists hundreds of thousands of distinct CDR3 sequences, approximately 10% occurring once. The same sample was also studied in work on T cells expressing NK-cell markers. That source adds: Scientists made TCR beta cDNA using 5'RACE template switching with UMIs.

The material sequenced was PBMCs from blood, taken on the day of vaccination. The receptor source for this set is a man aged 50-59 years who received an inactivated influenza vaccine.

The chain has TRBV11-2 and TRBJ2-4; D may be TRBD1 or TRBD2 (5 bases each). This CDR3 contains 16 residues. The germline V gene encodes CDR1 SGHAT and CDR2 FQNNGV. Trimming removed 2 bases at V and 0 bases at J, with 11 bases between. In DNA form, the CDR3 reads TGTGCCAGCAGCTTACCAGGGACGTTAGCCAAAAACATTCAGTACTTC. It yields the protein CASSLPGTLAKNIQYF.

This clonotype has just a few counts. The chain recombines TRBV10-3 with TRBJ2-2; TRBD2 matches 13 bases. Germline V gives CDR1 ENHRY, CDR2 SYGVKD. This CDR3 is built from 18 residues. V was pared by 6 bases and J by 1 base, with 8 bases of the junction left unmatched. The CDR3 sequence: CAISVTSGGAKNTGELFF. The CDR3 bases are TGTGCCATCAGCGTAACTAGCGGGGGGGCCAAGAACACCGGGGAGCTGTTTTTT.

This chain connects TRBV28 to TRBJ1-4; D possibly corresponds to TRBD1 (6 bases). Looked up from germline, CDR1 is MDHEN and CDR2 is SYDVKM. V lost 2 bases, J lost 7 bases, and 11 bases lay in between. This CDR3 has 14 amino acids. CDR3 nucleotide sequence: TGTGCCAGCAGTTTACCAACAGGGAGTGAAAAACTGTTTTTT. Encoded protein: CASSLPTGSEKLFF. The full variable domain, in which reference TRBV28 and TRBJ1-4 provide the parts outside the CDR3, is DVKVTQSSRYLVKRTGEKVFLECVQDMDHENMFWYRQDPGLGLRLIYFSYDVKMKEKGDIPEGYSVSREKKERFSLILESASTNQTSMYLCASSLPTGSEKLFFGSGTQLSVL.

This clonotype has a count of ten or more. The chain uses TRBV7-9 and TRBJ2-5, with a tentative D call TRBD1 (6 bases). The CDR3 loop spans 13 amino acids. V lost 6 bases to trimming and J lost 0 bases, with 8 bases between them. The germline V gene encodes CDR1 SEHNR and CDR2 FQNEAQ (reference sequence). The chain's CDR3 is CASRRTDQETQYF. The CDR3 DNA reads TGTGCCAGCAGGCGGACAGACCAAGAGACCCAGTACTTC.

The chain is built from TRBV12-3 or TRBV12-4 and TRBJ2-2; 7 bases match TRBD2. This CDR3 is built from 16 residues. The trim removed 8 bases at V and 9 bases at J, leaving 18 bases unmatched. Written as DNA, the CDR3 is TGTGCCAGCGTAAACTCTACGGGACTATCACGCCGGGAGCTGTTTTTT. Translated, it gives CASVNSTGLSRRELFF.

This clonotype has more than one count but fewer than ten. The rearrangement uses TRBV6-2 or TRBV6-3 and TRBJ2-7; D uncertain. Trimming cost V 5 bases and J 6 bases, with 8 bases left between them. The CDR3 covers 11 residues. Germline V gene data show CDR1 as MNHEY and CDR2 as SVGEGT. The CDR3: CASSTPFEQYF. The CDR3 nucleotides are TGTGCCAGCAGTACCCCCTTCGAGCAGTACTTC.

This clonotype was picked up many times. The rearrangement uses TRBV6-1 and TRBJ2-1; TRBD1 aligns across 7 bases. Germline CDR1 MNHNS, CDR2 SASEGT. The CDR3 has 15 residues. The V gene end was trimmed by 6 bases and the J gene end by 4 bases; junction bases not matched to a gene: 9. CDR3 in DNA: TGTGCCAGCAGAATAAGGACAGGAGATTACAATGAGCAGTTCTTC. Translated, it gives CASRIRTGDYNEQFF.

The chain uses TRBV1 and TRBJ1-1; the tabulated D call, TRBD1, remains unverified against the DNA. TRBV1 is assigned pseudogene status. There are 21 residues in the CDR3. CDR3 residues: CTSSQDVSGRRGQRMCTEAFF. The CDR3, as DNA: TGCACCAGCAGCCAAGATGTCAGTGGACGCCGGGGACAGAGAATGTGCACTGAAGCTTTCTTT.